The clone carrying this T cell receptor (beta chain) has ten or more counts. What it binds is unknown. The record originates from a study of regulatory T cells in long-lasting Graves disease. Notes on the study in general: Possibly, accuracy suffered from the small sample size. TCR diversity was lower in persistent Graves' patients than in newly diagnosed ones. TRBV28, TRBJ1-2 and TRBJ2-5 were favored in persistent disease.

This sample's time point: newly diagnosed GD, antithyroid drugs for less than 3 months. RNA from PBMCs was the source of the TCR library. Criteria from the American Thyroid Association guidelines were applied to diagnose Graves' disease. Sequencing libraries for TCR beta were prepared with iRepertoire HTBI primers and Arm-PCR of CDR3 regions. A single record per CDR3 protein comes from TCRdb applying MiXCR to the multiplex PCR reads. This table has approximately 300,000 distinct CDR3 sequences, over 15% appearing once. The CDR3 spans 12 residues. Germline CDR1 and CDR2: MNHEY and SVGEGT. The V end was cut by 2 bases, the J end by 9 bases, with 9 bases between.

This TCR was recovered from a female donor with Graves disease. The sample was peripheral blood mononuclear cells (PBMCs), taken at new diagnosis, from a patient treated with antithyroid drugs. The chain uses TRBV6-2 or TRBV6-3 and TRBJ2-3; D gene uncertain. The CDR3 DNA reads as TGTGCCAGCAGTTACGTAAGACTGACGCAGTATTTT. It yields the protein CASSYVRLTQYF.